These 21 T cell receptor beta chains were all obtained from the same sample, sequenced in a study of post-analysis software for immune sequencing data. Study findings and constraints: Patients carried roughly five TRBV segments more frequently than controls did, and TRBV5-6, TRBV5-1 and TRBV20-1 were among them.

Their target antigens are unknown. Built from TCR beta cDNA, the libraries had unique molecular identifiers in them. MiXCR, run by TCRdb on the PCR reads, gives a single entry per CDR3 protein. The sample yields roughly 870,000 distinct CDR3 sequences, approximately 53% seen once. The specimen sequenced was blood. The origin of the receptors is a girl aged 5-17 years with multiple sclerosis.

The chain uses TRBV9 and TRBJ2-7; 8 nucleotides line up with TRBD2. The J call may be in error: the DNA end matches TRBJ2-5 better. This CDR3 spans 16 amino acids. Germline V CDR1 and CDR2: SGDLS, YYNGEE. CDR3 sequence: CASSPRGGRTEKTQYF. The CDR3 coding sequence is TGTGCCAGCAGCCCCCGGGGGGGCCGGACGGAAAAGACCCAGTACTTC.

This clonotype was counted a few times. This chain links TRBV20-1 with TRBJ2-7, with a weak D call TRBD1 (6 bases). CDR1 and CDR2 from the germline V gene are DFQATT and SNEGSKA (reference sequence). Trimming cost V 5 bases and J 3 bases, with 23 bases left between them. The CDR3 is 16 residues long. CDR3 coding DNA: TGCAGTGCTTGCCTAGGTCAGGGGCCCCGCTACTACGAGCAGTACTTC. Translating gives CSACLGQGPRYYEQYF.

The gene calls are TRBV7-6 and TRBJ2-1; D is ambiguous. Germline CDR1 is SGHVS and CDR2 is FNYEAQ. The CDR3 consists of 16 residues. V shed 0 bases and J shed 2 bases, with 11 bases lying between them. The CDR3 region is CASSLAPRVAYNEQFF. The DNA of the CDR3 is TGTGCCAGCAGCTTAGCCCCCCGGGTTGCCTACAATGAGCAGTTCTTC.

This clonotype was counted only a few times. The CDR3 protein is CASSEEVSTDTQYF. CDR3 DNA: TGTGCCAGCAGCGAGGAGGTTAGCACAGATACGCAGTATTTT. This chain connects TRBV7-6 to TRBJ2-3, with D possibly being TRBD2 (5 bases). The germline CDR1 and CDR2 sequences are SGHVS and FNYEAQ. V was shortened by 5 bases and J by 0 bases, with 9 bases between the two germline ends. The CDR3 is 14 amino acids.

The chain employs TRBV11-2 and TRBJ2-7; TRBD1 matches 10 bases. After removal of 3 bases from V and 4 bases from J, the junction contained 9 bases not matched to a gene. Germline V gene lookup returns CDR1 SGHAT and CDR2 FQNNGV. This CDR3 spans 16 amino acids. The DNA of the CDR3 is TGTGCCAGCAGCTTGTTACGGGGACAGGGGACATACGAGCAGTACTTC. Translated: CASSLLRGQGTYEQYF.

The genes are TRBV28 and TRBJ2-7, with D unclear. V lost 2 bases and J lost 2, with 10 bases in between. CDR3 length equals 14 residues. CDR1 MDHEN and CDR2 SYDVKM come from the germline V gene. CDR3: CASSLEPPPYEQYF. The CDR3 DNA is TGTGCCAGCAGTTTAGAGCCGCCTCCCTACGAGCAGTACTTC.

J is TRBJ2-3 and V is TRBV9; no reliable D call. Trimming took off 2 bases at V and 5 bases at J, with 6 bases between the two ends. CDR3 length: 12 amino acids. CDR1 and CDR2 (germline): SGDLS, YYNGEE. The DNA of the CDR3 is TGTGCCAGCAGCGTTAAGGAAGATACGCAGTATTTT. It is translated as CASSVKEDTQYF.

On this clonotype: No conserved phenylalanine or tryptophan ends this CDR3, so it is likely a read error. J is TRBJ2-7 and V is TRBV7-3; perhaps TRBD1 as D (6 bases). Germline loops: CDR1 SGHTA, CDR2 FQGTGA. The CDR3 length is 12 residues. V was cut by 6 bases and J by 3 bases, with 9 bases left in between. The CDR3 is CASSSGHYEQYL. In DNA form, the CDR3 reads TGTGCCAGCAGTTCGGGACACTACGAGCAGTACTTA.

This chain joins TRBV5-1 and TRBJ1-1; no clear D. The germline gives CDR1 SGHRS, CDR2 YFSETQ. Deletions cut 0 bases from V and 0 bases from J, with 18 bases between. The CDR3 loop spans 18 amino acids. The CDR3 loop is CASSLAPSSQGVNTEAFF. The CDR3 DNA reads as TGCGCCAGCAGCTTGGCCCCCTCTTCGCAAGGTGTGAACACTGAAGCTTTCTTT.

The CDR3 nucleotides are TGTGCCACCAGTGATGGGACTAGCAGCTCCTACAATGAGCAGTTCTTC. This sequence encodes CATSDGTSSSYNEQFF. The chain combines TRBV24-1 with TRBJ2-1; 9 bases are shared with TRBD2. The CDR3 extends over 16 amino acids. Losses at the gene ends were 3 bases for V and 0 bases for J; bases not matched to a gene: 2. CDR1 KGHDR and CDR2 SFDVKD come from the germline V gene.

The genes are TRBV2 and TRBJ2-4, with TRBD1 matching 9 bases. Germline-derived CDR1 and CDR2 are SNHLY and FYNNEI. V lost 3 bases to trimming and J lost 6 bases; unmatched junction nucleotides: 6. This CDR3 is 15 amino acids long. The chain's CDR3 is CASSEDRGRPNIQYF. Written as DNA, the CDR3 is TGTGCCAGCAGTGAGGACAGGGGTCGGCCAAACATTCAGTACTTC. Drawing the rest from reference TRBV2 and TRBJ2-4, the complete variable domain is EPEVTQTPSHQVTQMGQEVILRCVPISNHLYFYWYRQILGQKVEFLVSFYNNEISEKSEIFDDQFSVERPDGSNFTLKIRSTKLEDSAMYFCASSEDRGRPNIQYFGAGTRLSVL.

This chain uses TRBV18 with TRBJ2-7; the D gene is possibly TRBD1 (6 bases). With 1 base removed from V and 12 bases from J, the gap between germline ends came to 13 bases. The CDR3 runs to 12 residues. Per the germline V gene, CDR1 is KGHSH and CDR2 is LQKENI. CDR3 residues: CASSPRSRGLYF. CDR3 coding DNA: TGTGCCAGCTCACCACGTTCAAGGGGGTTGTACTTC.

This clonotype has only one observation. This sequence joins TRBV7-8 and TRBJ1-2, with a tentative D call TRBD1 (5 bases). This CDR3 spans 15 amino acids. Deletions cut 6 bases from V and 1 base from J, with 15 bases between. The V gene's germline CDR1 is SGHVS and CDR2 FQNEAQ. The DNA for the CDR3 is TGTGCCAGCAGTGGAGGGACCAGATTTAACTATGGCTACACCTTC. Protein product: CASSGGTRFNYGYTF. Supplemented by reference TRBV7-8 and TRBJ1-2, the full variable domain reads GAGVSQSPRYKVAKRGQDVALRCDPISGHVSLFWYQQALGQGPEFLTYFQNEAQLDKSGLPSDRFFAERPEGSVSTLKIQRTQQEDSAVYLCASSGGTRFNYGYTFGSGTRLTVV.

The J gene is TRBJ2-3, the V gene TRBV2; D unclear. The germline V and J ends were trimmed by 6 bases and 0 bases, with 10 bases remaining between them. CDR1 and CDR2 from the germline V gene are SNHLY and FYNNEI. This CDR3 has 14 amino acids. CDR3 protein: CASRRRGSTDTQYF. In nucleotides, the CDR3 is TGTGCCAGCAGGAGGAGAGGTAGCACAGATACGCAGTATTTT.

The DNA for the CDR3 is TGCAGTGCTAGAGCGCAGGCTTTAGCGGGGGGACCCCAAGAGACCCAGTACTTC. It yields the protein CSARAQALAGGPQETQYF. The gene calls are TRBV20-1 and TRBJ2-5, with 10 bases matching TRBD2. Germline CDR1 reads DFQATT; CDR2 reads SNEGSKA (reference sequence). With 1 base clipped from V and 1 base from J, the junction kept 12 bases outside the gene matches. CDR3 length equals 18 residues.

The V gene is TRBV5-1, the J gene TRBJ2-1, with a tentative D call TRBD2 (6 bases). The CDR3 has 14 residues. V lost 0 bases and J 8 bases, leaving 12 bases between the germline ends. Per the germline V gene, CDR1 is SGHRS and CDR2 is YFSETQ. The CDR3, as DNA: TGCGCCAGCAGCTTGGTGCGGGGTGAATATGAGCAGTTCTTC. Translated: CASSLVRGEYEQFF.

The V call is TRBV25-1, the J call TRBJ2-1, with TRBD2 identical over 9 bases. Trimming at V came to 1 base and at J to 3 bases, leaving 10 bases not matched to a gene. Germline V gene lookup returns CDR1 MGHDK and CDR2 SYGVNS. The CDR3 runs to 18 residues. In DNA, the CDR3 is TGTGCCAGCAGTGAATCAATGGCTAGCGGGGCGATCTACAATGAGCAGTTCTTC. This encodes CASSESMASGAIYNEQFF.

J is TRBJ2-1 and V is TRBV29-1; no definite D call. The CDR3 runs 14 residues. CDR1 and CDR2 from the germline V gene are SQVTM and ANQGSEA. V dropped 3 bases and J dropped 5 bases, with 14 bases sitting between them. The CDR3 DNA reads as TGCAGCGTTGACAGTCGGTTGAAAAACAATGAGCAGTTCTTC. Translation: CSVDSRLKNNEQFF.

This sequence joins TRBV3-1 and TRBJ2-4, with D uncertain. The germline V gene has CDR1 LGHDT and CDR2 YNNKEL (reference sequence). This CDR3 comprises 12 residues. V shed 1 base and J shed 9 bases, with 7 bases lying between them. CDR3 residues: CASSQGQAIQYF. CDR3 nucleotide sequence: TGTGCCAGCAGCCAAGGACAAGCCATTCAGTACTTC.

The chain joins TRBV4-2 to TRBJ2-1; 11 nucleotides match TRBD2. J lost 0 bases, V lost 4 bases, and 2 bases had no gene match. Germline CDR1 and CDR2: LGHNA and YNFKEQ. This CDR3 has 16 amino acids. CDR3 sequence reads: CASSPTSGNSYNEQFF. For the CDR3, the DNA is TGTGCCAGCAGCCCGACTAGCGGGAACTCCTACAATGAGCAGTTCTTC.

CDR3 in DNA: TGCAGTGCTAGAGTGGGTTCCTACAATGAGCAGTTCTTC. Encoded protein: CSARVGSYNEQFF. This sequence joins TRBV20-1 and TRBJ2-1, with D uncertain. The CDR3 spans 13 residues. The germline V and J ends were trimmed by 1 base and 1 base, with 5 bases remaining between them. The germline V gene encodes CDR1 DFQATT and CDR2 SNEGSKA (reference sequence).